These 9 T cell receptor beta chains were sequenced from one sample in a study of CD8 T cells in ankylosing spondylitis. Study conclusions and caveats: What appeared characteristic of ankylosing spondylitis blood was a TCR beta motif of eight highly homologous variants.

No antigen has been identified for these receptors. MiXCR, applied by TCRdb to the 5' RACE reads, yields one record per CDR3 protein. The data show 700,000 to 850,000 distinct CDR3 sequences, over 9.5% seen once. Material: blood, either unsorted or a sorted T cell fraction (not recorded which). The receptors derive from a male donor with ankylosing spondylitis.

The chain has TRBV6-1 and TRBJ2-2; TRBD1 matches 8 bases. The CDR3 is 14 amino acids. CDR1 is MNHNS, CDR2 SASEGT, per germline. Germline trimming cut 5 bases from V and 6 bases from J; bases unmatched to any gene: 5. CDR3 sequence (DNA): TGTGCCAGCAGTCTGTGGACAGGGCCCGGGGAGCTGTTTTTT. As protein: CASSLWTGPGELFF.

This clonotype was picked up a small number of times. The chain employs TRBV10-2 and TRBJ2-3, with D perhaps matching TRBD2 (5 bases). CDR1 is WSHSY, CDR2 SAAADI, per germline. V was clipped by 8 bases and J by 5 bases, with 14 bases between them. The CDR3 length is 13 residues. CDR3 sequence reads: CASGLSGVDTQYF. The CDR3 DNA is TGCGCCAGCGGCCTATCCGGGGTAGATACGCAGTATTTT.

The genes are TRBV11-2 and TRBJ2-3; unclear D gene. From germline, CDR1 is SGHAT and CDR2 FQNNGV. V was trimmed by 7 bases and J by 0 bases, leaving 14 bases between them. The CDR3 has 15 amino acids. The CDR3 loop reads CASKPTTASTDTQYF. CDR3 sequence (DNA): TGTGCCAGCAAACCCACGACGGCTAGCACAGATACGCAGTATTTT.

The V call is TRBV28, the J call TRBJ2-6; perhaps TRBD2 as D (6 bases). V lost 5 bases to trimming and J lost 9 bases, with 20 bases between them. This CDR3 spans 16 amino acids. Germline CDR1 MDHEN, CDR2 SYDVKM. CDR3 loop: CASSGEDSASLNVLTF. The CDR3 DNA reads as TGTGCCAGCAGTGGGGAGGACTCAGCGTCCCTCAACGTCCTGACTTTC.

This clonotype was picked up many times. A junction boundary mismatches the germline segment, possibly from a read error. V is TRBV29-1 and J is TRBJ2-7, with 11 nucleotides matching TRBD2. CDR1 is SQVTM, CDR2 ANQGSEA, per germline. The length of the CDR3 is 14 residues. CDR3 region: CSVEGTSGSYEQYF. CDR3 DNA: TGCAGCGTGGAAGGGACTAGCGGCTCCTACGAGCAGTACTTC.

This clonotype was picked up a small number of times. The rearrangement joins TRBV25-1 to TRBJ2-7; D assignment may be TRBD1 or TRBD2 (5 bases each). CDR1 MGHDK and CDR2 SYGVNS come from the germline V gene. The CDR3 covers 16 residues. Trimming stripped 6 bases from V and 1 base from J, with 19 bases between. The CDR3 DNA reads as TGTGCCAGCAGCGGGGACCCGCACACGGGGTCCTACGAGCAGTACTTC. This translates into CASSGDPHTGSYEQYF.

This clonotype has at least ten counts. J is TRBJ2-6 and V is TRBV5-1; no reliable D call. CDR3 length: 15 amino acids. Germline V lookup: CDR1 SGHRS, CDR2 YFSETQ. Between the trimmed V and J ends, which lost 2 bases and 0 bases, there was a span of 6 bases. The chain's CDR3 is CASSFGSSGANVLTF. CDR3 DNA: TGCGCCAGCAGCTTCGGCAGCTCTGGGGCCAACGTCCTGACTTTC.

The chain recombines TRBV5-6 with TRBJ2-4, with TRBD1 as a possible D gene (5 bases). V was shortened by 4 bases and J by 9 bases, with 20 bases between the two germline ends. Per germline, CDR1 SGHDT and CDR2 YYEEEE. The CDR3 loop spans 15 amino acids. CDR3 in amino acids: CASSGRGQGAGIQYF. CDR3 coding DNA: TGTGCCAGCAGCGGACGTGGGCAGGGTGCCGGCATTCAGTACTTC.

The genes are TRBV7-8 and TRBJ2-2; either TRBD1 or TRBD2 may fit D (5 bases each). Germline V gene lookup returns CDR1 SGHVS and CDR2 FQNEAQ. V was cut by 5 bases and J by 5 bases, with 24 bases left in between. This CDR3 is built from 18 residues. CDR3 in amino acids: CASSPWRVIGTGTGELFF. The CDR3 DNA reads TGTGCCAGCAGCCCCTGGCGGGTCATCGGGACCGGGACCGGGGAGCTGTTTTTT.